This T cell receptor beta chain is from a study of spatial heterogeneity in lung cancer (dated by TCRdb to the late 2010s). Some background on the complete study: Beta-chain transcripts were consistently detected in greater numbers than alpha-chain transcripts, which likely reflects a higher abundance of beta-chain transcripts. In the raw uncorrected reads, each unique combination of TCR and UMI appeared more than ten times on average. In non-small cell lung cancer, the study quantitatively compared TCR alpha and beta repertoires across several tumor regions, matched nontumor lung, and blood. TCR repertoire features were related to nonsynonymous mutation counts determined by whole-exome sequencing of tumor tissue. At surgery, both alpha and beta chains were TCR-sequenced in about 200 tumor regions, approximately 64 matched nontumor lung samples and a few dozen PBMC samples.

This clonotype is medium-sized (0.01 to 0.1%) in terms of sample share. What antigen it recognizes has not been identified. Base qualities were left out, and no much larger clone turns up one base away. The CDR3 contains 14 residues, cysteine and phenylalanine counted. The entry retains the CDR3 DNA only, 42 bases that are in frame from base 1. The V and J ends are trimmed by 10 bases and 0 bases, leaving 12 bases between them. The library was generated by 5' RACE. The sequencer listed for this sample is NextSeq 500. To allow correction of PCR and sequencing errors, the TCR library protocol tagged every TCR cDNA molecule with a unique molecular identifier. Concerning the study's data processing: TCR identification, UMI-based error correction and CDR3 extraction were performed with Decombinator tools. Expanded TCRs were defined as those above a frequency of 2 per 1,000, corresponding to the top 1% of the tumor frequency distribution. Renyi diversity was calculated using the R vegan package after each repertoire was subsampled 100 times to 5,000 TCRs. CDR3 similarity networks were built from amino acid triplet string-kernel similarity, with CDR3s being connected when pairwise similarity was above 0.82. The public reads were quality trimmed at Q25 with fastp and then assembled into clones with MiXCR by TCRdb, keeping productive beta chains. A single entry per CDR3 protein holds the most common genes and DNA from its merged rows. What appears here as the V and J calls and clone size reflects TCRdb's work, not the paper's. For this sample the table gives 25,000 or so distinct CDR3 sequences, of which about 4.7% were detected only once. Clones ranked in the top ten supply about 5% of the sample.

Explained via the paper, the time point label denotes: sample taken at primary tumor resection. TCR sequencing used whole RNA extracted from tumor and nontumor lung tissue, or from cryopreserved PBMC samples, without cell sorting. The donors were 65 to 85 patients from the lung TRACERx cohort who had early-stage, untreated non-small cell lung cancer. Only patients for whom sufficient RNA was available from at least two tumor regions were selected for TCR sequencing. Study-wide findings and limitations: Additional single-cell paired TCR alpha and beta sequencing was considered necessary to confirm, at a functional level, the hypothesis that regional TCRs recognize regional mutations. Ubiquitous expanded tumor TCRs showed up in blood more often at tumor resection than at routine follow-up.

Recombination connected TRBV12-3 or TRBV12-4 to TRBJ2-2, with the D gene not confidently named. This sequence was found in a male donor with early-stage non-small cell lung cancer. The sample in question was PBMCs, obtained at surgery. The CDR3 has the sequence CATSWVPNTGELFF. The nucleotides are TGTGCCACATCCTGGGTCCCGAACACCGGGGAGCTGTTTTTT.